The clone carrying this T cell receptor (beta chain) occurred once. What it binds is not known. The sample originates from a study of T cell repertoires in cytomegalovirus infection. Findings of the study overall: Frequencies of public TCR beta families were cumulated, and this identified carriers of CMV plus the relevant HLA. The ex vivo response was dominated by HLA-C-restricted CMV-specific TCR beta clonotypes.

The V end lost 5 bases, the J end lost 0 bases, and 20 bases lay between the germline ends. This CDR3 has 19 amino acids. In TCRdb, the reads were re-called with MiXCR into one record per CDR3 protein. The table records hundreds of thousands of distinct CDR3 sequences, approximately 24% of them present only once. The sample taken for sequencing was CD8+ T cells from PBMCs. The sequence derives from a human donor in good health (CMV status not recorded). Some clones in this sample may be carry-over from other donors' samples. The chain links TRBV12-3 or TRBV12-4 to TRBJ2-6, with D perhaps matching TRBD1 or TRBD2 (6 bases each). CDR3 nucleotides: TGTGCCAGCAGTCCCCTAAGGGGGGCGAGCCCCTCTGGGGCCAACGTCCTGACTTTC. Its protein is CASSPLRGASPSGANVLTF.